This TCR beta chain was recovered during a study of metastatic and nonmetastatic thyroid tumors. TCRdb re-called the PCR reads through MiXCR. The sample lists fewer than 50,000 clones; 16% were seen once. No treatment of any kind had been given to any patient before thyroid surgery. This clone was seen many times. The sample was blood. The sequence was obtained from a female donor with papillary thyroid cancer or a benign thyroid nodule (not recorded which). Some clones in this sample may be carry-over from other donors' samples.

The CDR3 loop is CASSQASGRARDTQYF. The CDR3 nucleotides read TGTGCCAGCAGCCAAGCAAGCGGGAGGGCCCGAGATACGCAGTATTTT. The chain joins TRBV3-1 to TRBJ2-3; 10 bases map to TRBD2. The length of the CDR3 is 16 residues. In germline, CDR1 is LGHDT, CDR2 YNNKEL (reference sequence). V shed 1 base and J 5 bases; nucleotides not matched to a gene: 6.